These 13 T cell receptor beta chains originate from one sample sequenced in a study of early T cells in non-severe SARS-CoV-2 infection. TCRdb reanalysed the 5' RACE reads using MiXCR and keeps one entry per CDR3 protein. Here the sample spans about 26,000 distinct CDR3 sequences, 4% to 5% being singletons. Sequenced input: whole blood. These receptors were taken from an adult who was a healthcare worker with PCR-confirmed SARS-CoV-2 infection or an uninfected control (not recorded which).

This clonotype has just a few counts. The CDR3 here is CASSLVRSYNSPLHF. The CDR3 bases are TGTGCCAGCAGTCTTGTAAGGTCCTATAATTCACCCCTCCACTTT. The chain carries TRBV6-1 and TRBJ1-6, with D hard to call. The CDR3 totals 15 residues. V was clipped by 5 bases and J by 1 base, with 9 bases between them. CDR1 MNHNS and CDR2 SASEGT come from the germline V gene.

This sequence joins TRBV4-1 and TRBJ2-3; D uncertain. CDR1 and CDR2 from the germline V gene are MGHRA and YSYEKL. V was cut by 2 bases and J by 0 bases, with 6 bases left in between. CDR3 size: 14 residues. The CDR3 coding sequence is TGCGCCAGCAGCCAACTAACTAGCACAGATACGCAGTATTTT. Its protein product is CASSQLTSTDTQYF.

The chain links TRBV20-1 to TRBJ2-7, with 8 bases that match TRBD2. This CDR3 comprises 14 residues. The V segment lost 4 bases and the J segment 5 bases; nucleotides outside the gene matches: 10. Germline loops: CDR1 DFQATT, CDR2 SNEGSKA (reference sequence). This CDR3 reads CSAIPGGRSHEQYF. In nucleotides, the CDR3 is TGCAGTGCTATCCCGGGGGGGAGATCCCACGAGCAGTACTTC.

This clonotype came up many times. V usage is TRBV3-1 and J usage is TRBJ2-1; D ambiguous. CDR1 is LGHDT and CDR2 is YNNKEL in the germline V gene (reference sequence). V lost 1 base and J lost 5, with 3 bases in between. This CDR3 region has 12 residues. DNA for the CDR3: TGTGCCAGCAGCCAAGTGGACAATGAGCAGTTCTTC. Its translation is CASSQVDNEQFF.

This clonotype was counted only a few times. This chain uses TRBV29-1 with TRBJ1-4; D not resolved. The ends were cut back, 6 bases at V and 3 bases at J, with 8 bases in the middle. This CDR3 is 12 amino acids long. Germline CDR1 SQVTM, CDR2 ANQGSEA. The CDR3, as DNA: TGCAGCGTATACGTGGCTAATGAAAAACTGTTTTTT. Translation: CSVYVANEKLFF.

This clonotype was detected ten times or more. The chain recombines TRBV11-2 with TRBJ2-1; no firm D call. CDR3 size: 12 residues. Germline V gives CDR1 SGHAT, CDR2 FQNNGV. V was trimmed by 5 bases and J by 12 bases, leaving 14 bases between them. In DNA, the CDR3 is TGTGCCAGCAGCCATGCAGACCATCGGCAGTTCTTC. Its translation is CASSHADHRQFF.

This clonotype was seen at least ten times. The J gene is TRBJ2-1, the V gene TRBV27, with D unresolved. The CDR3 contains 15 residues. Between the trimmed V and J ends, which lost 2 bases and 4 bases, there was a span of 12 bases. Per germline, CDR1 MNHEY and CDR2 SMNVEV (reference sequence). CDR3 sequence (DNA): TGTGCCAGCAGTTTAGGATCAGACAAGTACAATGAGCAGTTCTTC. Translated: CASSLGSDKYNEQFF.

The chain employs TRBV29-1 and TRBJ2-3; TRBD1 agrees at 9 bases. There are 14 residues in the CDR3. After removal of 7 bases from V and 7 bases from J, the junction contained 12 bases not matched to a gene. Germline lookup yields CDR1 SQVTM and CDR2 ANQGSEA. The CDR3 loop reads CSGARTGERHTQYF. CDR3 coding DNA: TGCAGCGGCGCGCGGACAGGGGAACGGCATACGCAGTATTTT.

This clonotype was seen many times. This chain uses TRBV12-3 or TRBV12-4 with TRBJ1-1; D ambiguous. The CDR3 length is 11 residues. Trimming removed 6 bases at V and 11 bases at J, with 13 bases between. Written as DNA, the CDR3 is TGTGCCAGCAGCCCGGTGGGGAAGGCTTTCTTT. As protein: CASSPVGKAFF.

Many counts were recorded for this clonotype. The chain uses TRBV12-3 or TRBV12-4 and TRBJ1-1; D remains ambiguous. The CDR3 spans 13 residues. Deletions cut 7 bases from V and 1 base from J, with 10 bases between. The CDR3 protein is CASTTRTNTEAFF. In DNA form, the CDR3 reads TGTGCCAGCACCACACGAACGAACACTGAAGCTTTCTTT.

This clonotype was observed a few times. V and J are TRBV29-1 and TRBJ2-1, with D perhaps TRBD1 (5 bases). The CDR3 sequence is 15 residues long. The germline CDR1 and CDR2 sequences are SQVTM and ANQGSEA. The V end lost 6 bases, the J end lost 6 bases, and 21 bases lay between the germline ends. The CDR3 loop is CSVESIPGRFNEQFF. The CDR3 DNA follows: TGCAGCGTAGAGTCGATCCCAGGGCGATTCAATGAGCAGTTCTTC.

This clonotype was counted at least ten times. This chain uses TRBV11-2 with TRBJ1-1, with 7 bases that match TRBD1. Germline lookup yields CDR1 SGHAT and CDR2 FQNNGV. This CDR3 has 15 amino acids. Trimming took 5 bases from V and 1 from J; bases not matched to a gene: 7. The CDR3 loop is CASSPSQGTNTEAFF. For the CDR3, the DNA is TGTGCCAGCAGCCCTTCACAGGGGACGAACACTGAAGCTTTCTTT.

This clonotype was recorded many times. CDR3 nucleotides: TGTGCCAGCAGACCCCGGGACAGGGCCTACAATGAGCAGTTCTTC. It specifies CASRPRDRAYNEQFF. V usage is TRBV7-9 and J usage is TRBJ2-1, with 9 bases fitting TRBD1. Germline V gives CDR1 SEHNR, CDR2 FQNEAQ (reference sequence). CDR3 length: 15 residues. The V gene end was trimmed by 6 bases and the J gene end by 2 bases; junction bases not matched to a gene: 5.